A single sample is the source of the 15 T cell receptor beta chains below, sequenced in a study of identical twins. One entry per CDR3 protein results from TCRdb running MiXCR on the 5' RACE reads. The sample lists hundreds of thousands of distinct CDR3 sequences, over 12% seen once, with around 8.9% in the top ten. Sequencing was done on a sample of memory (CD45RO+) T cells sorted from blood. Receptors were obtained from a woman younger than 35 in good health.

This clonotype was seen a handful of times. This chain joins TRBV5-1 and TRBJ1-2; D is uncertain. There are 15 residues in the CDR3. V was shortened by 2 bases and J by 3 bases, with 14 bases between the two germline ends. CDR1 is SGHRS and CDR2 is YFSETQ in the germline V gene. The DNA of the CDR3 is TGCGCCAGCAGCTTCACATGGTCAGGAGACTATGGCTACACCTTC. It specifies CASSFTWSGDYGYTF.

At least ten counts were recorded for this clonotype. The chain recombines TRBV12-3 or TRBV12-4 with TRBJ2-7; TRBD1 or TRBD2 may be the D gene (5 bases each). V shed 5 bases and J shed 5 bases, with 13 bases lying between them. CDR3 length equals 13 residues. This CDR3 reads CASSLGDSNEQYF. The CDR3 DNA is TGTGCCAGCAGTCTGGGGGATTCGAACGAGCAGTACTTC.

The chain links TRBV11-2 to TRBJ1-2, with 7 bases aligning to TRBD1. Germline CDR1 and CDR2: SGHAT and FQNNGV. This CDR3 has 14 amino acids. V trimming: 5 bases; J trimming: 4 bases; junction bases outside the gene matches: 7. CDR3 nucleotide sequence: TGTGCCAGCAGCCGGCTTCAGGGGGTCTATGGCTACACCTTC. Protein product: CASSRLQGVYGYTF.

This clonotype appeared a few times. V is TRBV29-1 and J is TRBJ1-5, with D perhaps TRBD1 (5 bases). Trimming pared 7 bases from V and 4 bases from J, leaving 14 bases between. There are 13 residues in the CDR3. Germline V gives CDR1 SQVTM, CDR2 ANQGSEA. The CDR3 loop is CSAAGGMNQPQHF. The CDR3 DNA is TGCAGCGCCGCCGGGGGTATGAATCAGCCCCAGCATTTT. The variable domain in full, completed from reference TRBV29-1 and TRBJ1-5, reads SAVISQKPSRDICQRGTSLTIQCQVDSQVTMMFWYRQQPGQSLTLIATANQGSEATYESGFVIDKFPISRPNLTFSTLTVSNMSPEDSSIYLCSAAGGMNQPQHFGDGTRLSIL.

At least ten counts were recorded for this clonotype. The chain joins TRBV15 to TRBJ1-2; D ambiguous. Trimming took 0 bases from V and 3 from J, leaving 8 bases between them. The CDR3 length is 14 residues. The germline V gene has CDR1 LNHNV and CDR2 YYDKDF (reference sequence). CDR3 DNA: TGTGCCACCAGCAGAGAACAGACCCACTATGGCTACACCTTC. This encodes CATSREQTHYGYTF.

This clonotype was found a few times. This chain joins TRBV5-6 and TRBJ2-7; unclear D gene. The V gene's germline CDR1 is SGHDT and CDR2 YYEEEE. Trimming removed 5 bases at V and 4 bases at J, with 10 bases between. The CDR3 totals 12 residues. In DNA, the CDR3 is TGTGCCAGCAGTCAAAGGTGGTACGAGCAGTACTTC. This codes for CASSQRWYEQYF.

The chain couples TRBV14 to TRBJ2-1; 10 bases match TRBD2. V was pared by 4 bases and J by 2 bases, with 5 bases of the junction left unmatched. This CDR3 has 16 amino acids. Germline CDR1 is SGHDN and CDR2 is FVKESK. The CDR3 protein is CASSPTSGRTYNEQFF. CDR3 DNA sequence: TGTGCCAGCAGCCCGACTAGCGGGCGGACCTACAATGAGCAGTTCTTC.

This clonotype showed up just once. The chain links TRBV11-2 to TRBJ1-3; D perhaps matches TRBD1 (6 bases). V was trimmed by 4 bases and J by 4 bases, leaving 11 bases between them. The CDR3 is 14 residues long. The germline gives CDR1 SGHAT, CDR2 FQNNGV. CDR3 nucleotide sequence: TGTGCCAGCAGCTCGGACAGCGGCGGAAACACCATATATTTT. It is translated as CASSSDSGGNTIYF. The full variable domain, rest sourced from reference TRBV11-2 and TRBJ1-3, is EAGVAQSPRYKIIEKRQSVAFWCNPISGHATLYWYQQILGQGPKLLIQFQNNGVVDDSQLPKDRFSAERLKGVDSTLKIQPAKLEDSAVYLCASSSDSGGNTIYFGEGSWLTVV.

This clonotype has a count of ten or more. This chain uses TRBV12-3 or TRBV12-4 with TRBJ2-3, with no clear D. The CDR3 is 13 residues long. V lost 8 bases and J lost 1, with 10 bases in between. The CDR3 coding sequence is TGTGCCAGCCAAGTTATCGGCACAGATACGCAGTATTTT. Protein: CASQVIGTDTQYF.

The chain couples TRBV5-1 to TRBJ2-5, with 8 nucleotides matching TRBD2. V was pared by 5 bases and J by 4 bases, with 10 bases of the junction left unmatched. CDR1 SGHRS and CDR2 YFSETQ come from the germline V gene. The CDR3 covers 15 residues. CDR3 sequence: CASSKSGSGVETQYF. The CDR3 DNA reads TGCGCCAGCAGTAAGAGCGGGAGTGGTGTAGAGACCCAGTACTTC.

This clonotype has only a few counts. Here the CDR3 reads CASTPDRVGGYTF. The CDR3 nucleotides read TGTGCCAGCACTCCAGACAGGGTTGGGGGCTACACCTTC. The rearrangement links TRBV5-4 to TRBJ1-2; TRBD1 matches at 7 bases. This CDR3 is 13 amino acids long. With V trimmed by 6 bases and J by 8 bases, 10 bases remained unmatched. Germline assignment: CDR1 SGHNT and CDR2 YYREEE (reference sequence).

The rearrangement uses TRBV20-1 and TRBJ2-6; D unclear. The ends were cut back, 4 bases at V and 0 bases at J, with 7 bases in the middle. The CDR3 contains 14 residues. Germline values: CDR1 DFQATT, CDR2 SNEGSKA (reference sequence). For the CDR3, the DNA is TGCAGTGCTACGGCCTACTCTGGGGCCAACGTCCTGACTTTC. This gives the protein CSATAYSGANVLTF.

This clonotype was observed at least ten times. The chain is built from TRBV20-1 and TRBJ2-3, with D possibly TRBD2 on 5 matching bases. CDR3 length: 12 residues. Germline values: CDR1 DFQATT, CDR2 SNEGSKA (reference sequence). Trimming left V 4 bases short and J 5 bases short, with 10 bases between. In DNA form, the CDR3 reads TGCAGTGCTAAGAAGGAGGTAGATACGCAGTATTTT. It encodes CSAKKEVDTQYF.

CDR3 bases: TGCGCCAGCACCTGGACAGGGAACACCGGGGAGCTGTTTTTT. Protein: CASTWTGNTGELFF. The chain employs TRBV5-1 and TRBJ2-2; 7 positions agree with TRBD1. Germline V gene sequence: CDR1 SGHRS, CDR2 YFSETQ. Losses at the gene ends were 6 bases for V and 1 base for J; bases not matched to a gene: 3. This CDR3 contains 14 residues.

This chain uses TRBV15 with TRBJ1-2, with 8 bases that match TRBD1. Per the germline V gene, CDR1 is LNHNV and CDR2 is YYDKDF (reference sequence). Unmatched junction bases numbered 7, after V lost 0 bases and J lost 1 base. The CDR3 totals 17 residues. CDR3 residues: CATSRDRGRLNNYGYTF. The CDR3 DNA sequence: TGTGCCACCAGCAGAGACAGGGGGCGCCTGAATAACTATGGCTACACCTTC.